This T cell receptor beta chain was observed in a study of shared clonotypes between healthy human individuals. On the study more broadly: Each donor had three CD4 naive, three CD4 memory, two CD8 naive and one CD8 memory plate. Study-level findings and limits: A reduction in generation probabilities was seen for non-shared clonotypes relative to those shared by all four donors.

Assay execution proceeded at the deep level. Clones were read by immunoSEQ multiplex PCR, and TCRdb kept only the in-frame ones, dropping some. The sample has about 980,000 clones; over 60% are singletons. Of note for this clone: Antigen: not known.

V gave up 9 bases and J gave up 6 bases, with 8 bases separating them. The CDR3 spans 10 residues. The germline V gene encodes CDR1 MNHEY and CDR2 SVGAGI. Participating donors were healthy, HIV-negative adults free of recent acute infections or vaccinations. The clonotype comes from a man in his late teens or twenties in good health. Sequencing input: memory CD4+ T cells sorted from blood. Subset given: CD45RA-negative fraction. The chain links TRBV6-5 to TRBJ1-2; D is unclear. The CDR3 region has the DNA TGTGCCAGTGGGAGGGATGGCTACACCTTC. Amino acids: CASGRDGYTF.